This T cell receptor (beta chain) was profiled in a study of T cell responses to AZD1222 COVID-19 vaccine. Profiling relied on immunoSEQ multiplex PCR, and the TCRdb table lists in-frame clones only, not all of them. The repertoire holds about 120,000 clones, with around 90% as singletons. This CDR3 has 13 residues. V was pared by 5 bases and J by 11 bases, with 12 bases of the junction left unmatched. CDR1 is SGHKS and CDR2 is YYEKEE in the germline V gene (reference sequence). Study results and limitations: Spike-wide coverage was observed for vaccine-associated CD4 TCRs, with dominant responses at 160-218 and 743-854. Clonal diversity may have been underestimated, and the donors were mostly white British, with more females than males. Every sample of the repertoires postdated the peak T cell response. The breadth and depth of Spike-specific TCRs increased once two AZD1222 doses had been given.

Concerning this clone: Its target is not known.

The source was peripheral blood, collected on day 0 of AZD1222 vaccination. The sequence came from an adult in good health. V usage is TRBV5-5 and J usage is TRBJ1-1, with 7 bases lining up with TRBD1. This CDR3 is CASRDTGVWAAFF. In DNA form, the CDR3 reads TGTGCCAGCAGAGACACAGGGGTTTGGGCGGCTTTCTTT.